A selection of T cell receptor beta chains follows, all from one sample in a study of shared clonotypes between healthy human individuals. Generated by immunoSEQ multiplex PCR, the TCRdb table keeps only in-frame clones and is missing some. The sample includes roughly 2.2 million clones, 85% to 95% of them seen just once. Sequencing used naive CD4+ T cells from PBMCs. The receptors here all came from a man aged 18 to 30 in good health. Some clones in this sample may be carry-over from other donors' samples. The CDR3 runs from the conserved cysteine through the conserved F or W. A D gene is named only where the DNA matches it firmly. Only part of the rows carry a size: once, few, many, or a class if the clone is expanded.

TRBV6-4	TRBJ2-1	TRBD2	.	CASIRTSDNEQFF	TGTGCCAGCATCCGGACTAGCGACAATGAGCAGTTCTTC
TRBV19	TRBJ2-2	TRBD2	.	CASNPLADRRNTGELFF	TGTGCCAGTAATCCACTAGCGGATAGGAGAAACACCGGGGAGCTGTTTTTT
TRBV20-1	TRBJ2-7	.	.	CSASSGAVQYF	TGCAGTGCTAGCTCCGGGGCGGTGCAGTACTTC
TRBV9	TRBJ2-3	.	.	CASSVGQRTDTQYF	TGTGCCAGCAGCGTAGGGCAGCGCACAGATACGCAGTATTTT
TRBV6-6	TRBJ1-2	.	once	CASTTGTLNYGYTF	TGTGCCAGCACTACCGGGACACTTAACTATGGCTACACCTTC
TRBV2	TRBJ1-4	.	.	CASSADGATNEKLFF	TGTGCCAGCAGCGCCGACGGTGCAACTAATGAAAAACTGTTTTTT
TRBV7-3	TRBJ2-1	.	.	CASSLIGYYNEQFF	TGTGCCAGCAGCTTAATAGGCTACTACAATGAGCAGTTCTTC
TRBV6-1	TRBJ2-5	.	.	CASSGEGRETQYF	TGTGCCAGCAGTGGTGAGGGGCGAGAGACCCAGTACTTC
TRBV6-6	TRBJ1-1	.	once	CASSYEFNTEAFF	TGTGCCAGCAGTTACGAGTTTAACACTGAAGCTTTCTTT
TRBV5-1	TRBJ2-7	TRBD2	.	CASSYGLAGPYEQYF	TGCGCCAGCAGCTACGGACTAGCGGGGCCCTACGAGCAGTACTTC
TRBV19	TRBJ2-2	TRBD2	once	CASIGQGGFTGELFF	TGTGCCAGTATAGGGCAGGGAGGGTTTACCGGGGAGCTGTTTTTT
TRBV18	TRBJ2-3	.	.	CAGSQRGDTQYF	TGTGCCGGCTCACAAAGGGGAGATACGCAGTATTTT
TRBV7-3	TRBJ2-1	.	.	CASSLTPGELNEQFF	TGTGCCAGCAGCTTAACCCCGGGGGAGCTTAATGAGCAGTTCTTC
TRBV7-9	TRBJ1-2	.	.	CASSPPSVGAYGYTF	TGTGCCAGCAGCCCACCAAGTGTGGGGGCTTATGGCTACACCTTC
TRBV5-1	TRBJ2-3	TRBD2	.	CASTVAGGPGTDTQYF	TGCGCCAGCACCGTAGCGGGAGGGCCCGGCACAGATACGCAGTATTTT
TRBV4-1	TRBJ2-7	.	.	CASSPRNEGGLYEQYF	TGCGCCAGCAGCCCGCGGAACGAGGGGGGACTCTACGAGCAGTACTTC
TRBV5-4	TRBJ2-7	.	once	CASSVYSTYEQYF	TGTGCCAGCAGCGTTTACAGTACCTACGAGCAGTACTTC
TRBV5-4	TRBJ1-2	TRBD1	.	CASGDRGYGYTF	TGTGCCAGCGGAGACAGGGGGTATGGCTACACCTTC
TRBV28	TRBJ1-2	TRBD1	.	CASSKGQYYGYTF	TGTGCCAGCAGCAAGGGACAGTACTATGGCTACACCTTC
TRBV18	TRBJ2-7	.	.	CASSPRNYEQYF	TGTGCCAGCTCACCCAGAAACTACGAGCAGTACTTC
TRBV7-9	TRBJ2-2	.	.	CASSLGLNTGELFF	TGTGCCAGCAGCTTGGGGCTGAACACCGGGGAGCTGTTTTTT
TRBV5-1	TRBJ1-1	.	.	CASSPNWNTEAFF	TGCGCCAGCAGTCCCAACTGGAACACTGAAGCTTTCTTT
TRBV5-1	TRBJ2-2	.	.	CASSLVGGANTGELFF	TGCGCCAGCAGCTTGGTGGGGGGCGCAAACACCGGGGAGCTGTTTTTT
TRBV11-2	TRBJ1-2	TRBD1	.	CASSLLQQGAQGYTF	TGTGCCAGCAGCTTATTACAACAGGGGGCGCAGGGCTACACCTTC
TRBV6-5	TRBJ1-1	.	.	CASRARDHSEAFF	TGTGCCAGCAGGGCCCGGGATCACAGCGAAGCTTTCTTT
TRBV6-5	TRBJ1-2	.	.	CASTNPGSGYTF	TGTGCCAGCACCAACCCGGGGAGTGGCTACACCTTC
TRBV7-2	TRBJ1-5	.	.	CASSLLGGRDQPQHF	TGTGCCAGCAGCTTATTGGGGGGGCGGGATCAGCCCCAGCATTTT
TRBV6-5	TRBJ1-2	.	.	CATKIHGQIGYTF	TGTGCCACCAAAATTCATGGGCAGATTGGCTACACCTTC
TRBV27	TRBJ2-5	TRBD2	.	CASSSLAAGEGETQYF	TGTGCCAGCAGTTCCCTTGCTGCGGGAGAGGGTGAGACCCAGTACTTC
TRBV9	TRBJ2-3	.	once	CASSVDSRTDTQYF	TGTGCCAGCAGCGTTGACAGCCGCACAGATACGCAGTATTTT
TRBV4-2	TRBJ2-5	.	.	CASSPHVPAPETQYF	TGTGCCAGCAGCCCGCACGTTCCCGCACCAGAGACCCAGTACTTC
TRBV11-2	TRBJ1-5	.	.	CASSLGRGGGNQPQHF	TGTGCCAGCAGCTTAGGCCGGGGAGGGGGCAATCAGCCCCAGCATTTT
TRBV27	TRBJ2-7	TRBD1	once	CASRQGPSYEQYF	TGTGCCAGCCGACAGGGCCCCTCCTACGAGCAGTACTTC
TRBV6-5	TRBJ2-7	.	once	CASSYRQGFYEQYF	TGTGCCAGCAGTTACCGCCAGGGTTTCTACGAGCAGTACTTC
TRBV30	TRBJ2-1	TRBD2	.	CAWSGGARFNEQFF	TGTGCCTGGAGCGGGGGGGCCAGGTTCAATGAGCAGTTCTTC
TRBV5-1	TRBJ2-1	.	.	CASSLSPLDRDWDFNEQFF	TGCGCCAGCAGCTTGTCCCCACTAGACCGAGATTGGGATTTCAATGAGCAGTTCTTC
TRBV5-1	TRBJ1-1	.	.	CASSPSRQQNTEAFF	TGCGCCAGCAGCCCCTCCCGGCAGCAGAACACTGAAGCTTTCTTT
TRBV28	TRBJ2-1	.	.	CASSFPAKAGEQFF	TGTGCCAGCAGTTTCCCCGCCAAGGCTGGGGAGCAGTTCTTC
TRBV19	TRBJ2-2	TRBD1	.	CASIPRGRAGELFF	TGTGCCAGTATCCCCAGGGGGCGGGCCGGGGAGCTGTTTTTT
TRBV11-2	TRBJ1-1	TRBD1	.	CASSFGIQGGAFF	TGTGCCAGCAGCTTTGGGATACAGGGGGGAGCTTTCTTT
TRBV7-6	TRBJ2-7	TRBD2	once	CASSNTLAGGPYEQYF	TGTGCCAGCAGCAACACCCTAGCGGGAGGGCCATACGAGCAGTACTTC
TRBV18	TRBJ1-1	.	.	CASSLGSQENTEAFF	TGTGCCAGCTCACTGGGATCTCAGGAGAACACTGAAGCTTTCTTT
TRBV11-2	TRBJ2-6	.	.	CASSQYRNPGSGANVLTF	TGTGCCAGCAGCCAGTACAGGAACCCGGGGTCTGGGGCCAACGTCCTGACTTTC
TRBV29-1	TRBJ2-1	.	.	CSALQGHKNNEQFF	TGCAGCGCCCTCCAGGGCCACAAAAACAATGAGCAGTTCTTC
TRBV5-1	TRBJ1-2	TRBD1	.	CASSQGQGAYGYTF	TGCGCCAGCAGCCAAGGACAGGGGGCCTATGGCTACACCTTC
TRBV5-1	TRBJ2-5	TRBD1	once	CASSTAGTGGETQYF	TGCGCCAGCAGCACCGCCGGGACAGGGGGAGAGACCCAGTACTTC
TRBV5-6	TRBJ2-7	.	once	CASSWTEYEQYF	TGTGCCAGCAGCTGGACTGAGTACGAGCAGTACTTC
TRBV19	TRBJ1-4	.	once	CASSIGAGFEEKLFF	TGTGCCAGTAGTATTGGTGCAGGGTTTGAGGAAAAACTGTTTTTT
TRBV18	TRBJ2-5	.	.	CASSSPVNQETQYF	TGTGCCAGCTCATCCCCAGTCAACCAAGAGACCCAGTACTTC
TRBV28	TRBJ1-5	.	.	CASRGNLNQPQHF	TGTGCCAGCAGAGGGAACCTCAATCAGCCCCAGCATTTT
TRBV5-6	TRBJ2-7	.	.	CASSLVRTEDYEQYF	TGTGCCAGCAGCTTGGTTCGCACGGAAGATTACGAGCAGTACTTC
TRBV18	TRBJ2-4	TRBD2	once	CASSPRGGTPVAKNIQYF	TGTGCCAGCTCACCCCGCGGGGGGACACCGGTAGCCAAAAACATTCAGTACTTC
TRBV2	TRBJ1-1	.	.	CASSGQGQVLAFF	TGTGCCAGCAGTGGGCAGGGTCAAGTTCTAGCTTTCTTT
TRBV6-1	TRBJ1-1	.	.	CASSAGPTGSFAEAFF	TGTGCCAGCAGTGCGGGACCCACAGGGAGTTTCGCTGAAGCTTTCTTT
TRBV30	TRBJ1-1	TRBD1	few	CAWSGTGGSEAFF	TGTGCCTGGAGTGGGACAGGGGGTTCTGAAGCTTTCTTT
TRBV5-1	TRBJ1-2	TRBD1	.	CASRYLTGTNYGYTF	TGCGCCAGCCGATACCTGACAGGGACAAACTATGGCTACACCTTC
TRBV6-5	TRBJ2-3	.	.	CASTRLAHSTDTQYF	TGTGCCAGCACCAGGCTAGCGCATAGCACAGATACGCAGTATTTT